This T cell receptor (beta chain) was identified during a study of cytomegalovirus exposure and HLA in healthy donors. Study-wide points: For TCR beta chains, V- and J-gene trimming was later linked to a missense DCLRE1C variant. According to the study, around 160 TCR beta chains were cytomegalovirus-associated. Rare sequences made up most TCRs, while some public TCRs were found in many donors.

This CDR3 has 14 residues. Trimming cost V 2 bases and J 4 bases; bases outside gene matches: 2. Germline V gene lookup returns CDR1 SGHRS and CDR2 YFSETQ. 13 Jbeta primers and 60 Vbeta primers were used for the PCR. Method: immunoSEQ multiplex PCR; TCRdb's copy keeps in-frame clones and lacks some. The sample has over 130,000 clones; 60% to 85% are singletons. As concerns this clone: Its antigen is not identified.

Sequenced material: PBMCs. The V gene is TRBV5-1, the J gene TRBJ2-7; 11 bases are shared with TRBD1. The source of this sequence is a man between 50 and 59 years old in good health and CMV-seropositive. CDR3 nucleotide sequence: TGCGCCAGCAGCTTCGGGACAGGGGGATACGAGCAGTACTTC. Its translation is CASSFGTGGYEQYF.